Presented here are 30 T cell receptor beta chains from one specimen sequenced in a study of T cell repertoires in cytomegalovirus infection. TCRdb reprocessed the reads via MiXCR and lists one record per CDR3 protein. The data contain roughly 800,000 distinct CDR3 sequences, about 29% of them singletons. These receptors are not linked to any known antigen. The sample in question was cultured CD8+ T cells from PBMCs, obtained from culture after CMV antigen stimulation. The receptors stem from a human donor in good health (CMV status not recorded). Some clones in this sample may be carry-over from other donors' samples.

This clonotype was seen repeatedly, ten times or more. The CDR3 loop reads CASSLPGEAIAGELFF. The CDR3, as DNA: TGTGCCAGCAGCTTACCCGGGGAGGCGATCGCCGGGGAGCTGTTTTTT. This chain uses TRBV7-8 with TRBJ2-2; possible D gene TRBD2, 6 bases. The germline gives CDR1 SGHVS, CDR2 FQNEAQ. The CDR3 covers 16 residues. Between the trimmed V and J ends, which lost 2 bases and 6 bases, there was a span of 16 bases.

This clonotype was observed a few times. The chain employs TRBV7-9 and TRBJ2-7; a possible D gene is TRBD2 (6 bases). The CDR3 extends over 13 amino acids. Deletions cut 5 bases from V and 7 bases from J, with 15 bases between. CDR1 and CDR2 from the germline V gene are SEHNR and FQNEAQ (reference sequence). The CDR3 is CASSPVPREEQYF. The CDR3, as DNA: TGTGCCAGCAGCCCGGTGCCCCGGGAGGAGCAGTACTTC.

This clonotype was observed at least ten times. This chain links TRBV12-3 or TRBV12-4 with TRBJ1-5, with no clear D. The CDR3 totals 14 residues. Deletions cut 1 base from V and 3 bases from J, with 7 bases between. DNA of the CDR3: TGTGCCAGCAGTTTAGTGCCAGACAATCAGCCCCAGCATTTT. Translation gives CASSLVPDNQPQHF.

This chain connects TRBV4-1 to TRBJ2-1; D possibly uses TRBD1 or TRBD2 (5 bases each). The CDR3 loop spans 14 amino acids. The germline V and J ends were trimmed by 0 bases and 7 bases, with 10 bases remaining between them. Germline V lookup: CDR1 MGHRA, CDR2 YSYEKL. For the CDR3, the DNA is TGCGCCAGCAGCCAAGATCGAGGGGTAAATGAGCAGTTCTTC. Amino acid sequence: CASSQDRGVNEQFF.

The J gene is TRBJ2-1, the V gene TRBV6-2 or TRBV6-3; 12 nucleotides line up with TRBD2. The germline V gene has CDR1 MNHEY and CDR2 SVGEGT. This CDR3 is 16 amino acids long. The V gene end was trimmed by 5 bases and the J gene end by 9 bases; junction bases not matched to a gene: 11. The CDR3, as DNA: TGTGCCAGCAGTACCCCGCTAGCGGGGGGGCCTGGTGAGCAGTTCTTC. Protein product: CASSTPLAGGPGEQFF.

V and J are TRBV28 and TRBJ1-4, with D unresolved. CDR3 size: 13 residues. CDR1 MDHEN and CDR2 SYDVKM come from the germline V gene. The V end was cut by 3 bases, the J end by 6 bases, with 8 bases between. CDR3 bases: TGTGCCAGCAGTTTGAGGGAAGATGAAAAACTGTTTTTT. Its protein product is CASSLREDEKLFF.

The genes are TRBV6-2 or TRBV6-3 and TRBJ2-1; D might be TRBD2 (7 bases). This CDR3 is built from 19 residues. The V end was cut by 1 base, the J end by 2 bases, with 21 bases between. Germline V CDR1 and CDR2: MNHEY, SVGEGT. CDR3 in amino acids: CASSYWAGAVAGTYNEQFF. CDR3 in DNA: TGTGCCAGCAGTTACTGGGCAGGGGCGGTAGCGGGCACCTACAATGAGCAGTTCTTC.

In this sample, this clonotype turned up many times. The rearrangement links TRBV7-2 to TRBJ2-5, with 7 bases identical to TRBD2. Germline CDR1 and CDR2: SGHTA and FQGNSA. The CDR3 runs 16 residues. The V and J ends lost 6 bases and 5 bases, in that order; junction bases with no gene match: 15. The CDR3 DNA reads TGTGCCAGCAGTCCCCGGGAGGCGGCGGTAGTCGAGACCCAGTACTTC. Protein product: CASSPREAAVVETQYF.

In this sample, this clonotype turned up a few times. The chain recombines TRBV4-2 with TRBJ2-2; 12 bases fit TRBD2. The CDR3 runs 16 residues. The germline V gene has CDR1 LGHNA and CDR2 YNFKEQ. The trim removed 1 base at V and 6 bases at J, leaving 3 bases unmatched. CDR3 in DNA: TGTGCCAGCAGCCAAGGGCTAGCGGGGGGGCCCGGGGAGCTGTTTTTT. This codes for CASSQGLAGGPGELFF.

This clonotype was counted only a few times. The J gene is TRBJ2-5, the V gene TRBV6-2 or TRBV6-3, with D perhaps matching TRBD1 (6 bases). This CDR3 contains 19 residues. V was shortened by 4 bases and J by 3 bases, with 27 bases between the two germline ends. Germline V lookup: CDR1 MNHEY, CDR2 SVGEGT. CDR3 region: CASSSVFTGMHPGEETQYF. The CDR3 bases are TGTGCCAGCAGTTCCGTCTTTACAGGGATGCACCCCGGAGAAGAGACCCAGTACTTC.

This clonotype came up many times. The gene calls are TRBV12-3 or TRBV12-4 and TRBJ1-1; D is undetermined. The CDR3 is 14 residues long. Trimming removed 7 bases at V and 4 bases at J, with 16 bases between. The CDR3 loop reads CASTFGMGSTEAFF. CDR3 in DNA: TGTGCCAGCACCTTCGGCATGGGGAGCACTGAAGCTTTCTTT.

A remark on this clonotype: At one end, the junction sequence differs from germline, possibly due to a read error. This chain links TRBV6-5 with TRBJ2-5; D is perhaps TRBD2 (6 bases). Germline CDR1 and CDR2: MNHEY and SVGAGI. The CDR3 length is 17 residues. CDR3 residues: CASRSRFGRGSLEAQYF. The CDR3 coding sequence is TGTGCCAGCAGATCCCGGTTCGGGCGGGGATCCCTAGAGGCCCAGTACTTC.

J is TRBJ2-2 and V is TRBV19, with D maybe TRBD1 (6 bases). This CDR3 region has 13 residues. CDR1 and CDR2 (germline): LNHDA, SQIVND (reference sequence). Trimming left V 9 bases short and J 6 bases short, with 14 bases between. CDR3 protein: CASTGFMSGELFF. Written as DNA, the CDR3 is TGTGCCAGCACAGGGTTTATGTCCGGGGAGCTGTTTTTT.

This clonotype was seen a handful of times. This chain links TRBV19 with TRBJ1-1; D gene unclear. The CDR3 runs 13 residues. The germline V gene has CDR1 LNHDA and CDR2 SQIVND (reference sequence). The V end was cut by 6 bases, the J end by 6 bases, with 14 bases between. CDR3 sequence: CASRSGGGSEAFF. The DNA for the CDR3 is TGTGCCAGTAGATCGGGAGGTGGGTCTGAAGCTTTCTTT. The whole variable domain, remainder taken from reference TRBV19 and TRBJ1-1, is DGGITQSPKYLFRKEGQNVTLSCEQNLNHDAMYWYRQDPGQGLRLIYYSQIVNDFQKGDIAEGYSVSREKKESFPLTVTSAQKNPTAFYLCASRSGGGSEAFFGQGTRLTVV.

This chain connects TRBV6-6 to TRBJ2-3, with TRBD1 matching 7 bases. Per germline, CDR1 MNHNY and CDR2 SVGAGI (reference sequence). CDR3 length: 11 residues. Trimming cost V 8 bases and J 9 bases; bases outside gene matches: 5. As DNA, the CDR3 is TGTGCCAGCCTAGGGGGCAACACGCAGTATTTT. The encoded protein is CASLGGNTQYF.

V is TRBV28 and J is TRBJ2-6, with D perhaps assigned TRBD1 or TRBD2 (6 bases each). This CDR3 has 18 amino acids. Germline CDR1 MDHEN, CDR2 SYDVKM. Trimming took 4 bases from V and 6 from J, leaving 22 bases between them. The chain's CDR3 is CASSSEQGLHFLANVLTF. In DNA, the CDR3 is TGTGCCAGCAGTTCCGAACAGGGACTCCATTTCTTGGCCAACGTCCTGACTTTC. The variable domain in full, completed from reference TRBV28 and TRBJ2-6, reads DVKVTQSSRYLVKRTGEKVFLECVQDMDHENMFWYRQDPGLGLRLIYFSYDVKMKEKGDIPEGYSVSREKKERFSLILESASTNQTSMYLCASSSEQGLHFLANVLTFGAGSRLTVL.

This chain joins TRBV27 and TRBJ2-7; D not resolved. CDR1 and CDR2 from the germline V gene are MNHEY and SMNVEV (reference sequence). Trimming removed 7 bases from V and 11 bases from J, with 18 bases in between. The CDR3 extends over 12 amino acids. The chain's CDR3 is CASKRVGRREYF. As DNA, the CDR3 is TGTGCCAGCAAAAGGGTTGGACGGAGAGAGTACTTC.

This clonotype was seen a few times. The V call is TRBV20-1, the J call TRBJ2-7, with a possible D match to TRBD1 (6 bases). The V gene lost 5 bases and the J gene lost 4 bases, with 15 bases spanning the gap. The CDR3 runs to 13 residues. The V gene's germline CDR1 is DFQATT and CDR2 SNEGSKA (reference sequence). CDR3 amino acids: CSAVPQQGYEQYV. CDR3 bases: TGCAGTGCTGTCCCCCAACAGGGATACGAGCAGTACGTC.

This clonotype was observed a handful of times. J is TRBJ2-1 and V is TRBV27; D is perhaps TRBD1 (6 bases). Trimming removed 7 bases at V and 8 bases at J, with 21 bases between. This CDR3 contains 15 residues. Germline lookup yields CDR1 MNHEY and CDR2 SMNVEV (reference sequence). CDR3 amino acids: CASTIRGMEDYEQFF. Here the CDR3 DNA reads TGTGCCAGCACCATCAGGGGTATGGAGGACTATGAGCAGTTCTTC.

The chain couples TRBV7-2 to TRBJ2-1; TRBD1 matches 8 bases. The V gene end was trimmed by 3 bases and the J gene end by 7 bases; junction bases not matched to a gene: 11. The CDR3 spans 16 residues. The germline V gene has CDR1 SGHTA and CDR2 FQGNSA. DNA of the CDR3: TGTGCCAGCAGCTTCTCAGCAGGGGGCGGATGGAATGAGCAGTTCTTC. This translates into CASSFSAGGGWNEQFF.

The CDR3 region has the DNA TGTGCCAGCAGTTACCCCTTGGGACCAGAAGATACGCAGTATTTT. Residues: CASSYPLGPEDTQYF. The rearrangement links TRBV6-2 or TRBV6-3 to TRBJ2-3; D is tentatively TRBD1 or TRBD2 (5 bases each). V dropped 2 bases and J dropped 5 bases, with 14 bases sitting between them. Germline loops: CDR1 MNHEY, CDR2 SVGEGT. The CDR3 is 15 amino acids.

The chain employs TRBV4-1 and TRBJ2-1; D tentatively fits TRBD1 or TRBD2 (5 bases each). V lost 4 bases, J lost 5 bases, and 18 bases lay in between. The CDR3 is 16 amino acids. CDR1 and CDR2 from the germline V gene are MGHRA and YSYEKL. CDR3 coding DNA: TGCGCCAGCAGCCGCCCCGTCCGGGACCCTGACAATGAGCAGTTCTTC. Translation: CASSRPVRDPDNEQFF.

This chain connects TRBV4-1 to TRBJ2-1; 8 bases align to TRBD2. Germline V lookup: CDR1 MGHRA, CDR2 YSYEKL. After removal of 6 bases from V and 6 bases from J, the junction contained 13 bases not matched to a gene. This CDR3 spans 16 amino acids. CDR3 sequence reads: CASRPPGLAGINEQFF. The CDR3, as DNA: TGCGCCAGCAGGCCTCCCGGTTTAGCGGGGATCAATGAGCAGTTCTTC.

J is TRBJ1-3 and V is TRBV28, with unresolved D. The CDR3 has 12 amino acids. Trimming shortened V by 7 bases and J by 2 bases, and 6 bases separated the two germline ends. Germline V lookup: CDR1 MDHEN, CDR2 SYDVKM. CDR3 in DNA: TGTGCCAGCATGGACCCTGGAAACACCATATATTTT. Protein product: CASMDPGNTIYF.

This clonotype has only a few counts. This chain joins TRBV7-8 and TRBJ2-3; maybe TRBD1 (6 bases). Trimming took off 5 bases at V and 2 bases at J, with 14 bases between the two ends. This CDR3 has 15 residues. Germline V gene sequence: CDR1 SGHVS, CDR2 FQNEAQ. CDR3 residues: CASSPRGFLTDTQYF. The CDR3 coding sequence is TGTGCCAGCAGCCCTAGGGGGTTCCTCACAGATACGCAGTATTTT.

The chain uses TRBV27 and TRBJ1-2; D unclear. Trimming pared 0 bases from V and 7 bases from J, leaving 12 bases between. Germline CDR1 is MNHEY and CDR2 is SMNVEV (reference sequence). The CDR3 length is 14 residues. CDR3 amino acids: CASSLSSAFFGYTF. DNA of the CDR3: TGTGCCAGCAGTTTATCTTCAGCGTTTTTTGGCTACACCTTC.

To note about this clonotype: A much bigger clone sits one base away, suggesting this may be a read error. J is TRBJ2-1 and V is TRBV4-1; unclear D gene. Germline CDR1 MGHRA, CDR2 YSYEKL. The CDR3 extends over 14 amino acids. Trimming removed 1 base at V and 9 bases at J, with 13 bases between. Here the CDR3 DNA reads TGCGCCAGCAGCCAAGGGCCTAGTCCGATTGAGCAGTTCTTC. Encoded protein: CASSQGPSPIEQFF.

The V call is TRBV27, the J call TRBJ1-1; D is ambiguous. The V gene lost 6 bases and the J gene lost 1 base, with 12 bases spanning the gap. This CDR3 comprises 14 residues. Germline-derived CDR1 and CDR2 are MNHEY and SMNVEV (reference sequence). CDR3 in amino acids: CASSLTDANTEAFF. In DNA form, the CDR3 reads TGTGCCAGCAGCCTCACAGACGCGAACACTGAAGCTTTCTTT.

This clonotype was found a few times. This chain uses TRBV7-6 with TRBJ2-7; D remains unclear. The CDR3 sequence is 14 residues long. The germline V gene encodes CDR1 SGHVS and CDR2 FNYEAQ. Trimming cost V 2 bases and J 2 bases, with 10 bases left between them. The chain's CDR3 is CASSLPGYPYEQYF. CDR3 DNA sequence: TGTGCCAGCAGCTTACCTGGGTACCCCTACGAGCAGTACTTC.

This clonotype showed up many times. The chain carries TRBV28 and TRBJ2-4; weak D call: TRBD2 (6 bases). Trimming took off 10 bases at V and 0 bases at J, with 13 bases between the two ends. The CDR3 length is 14 residues. Germline V gives CDR1 MDHEN, CDR2 SYDVKM. The CDR3 DNA reads as TGTGCCACTCGAGGAGGGGTAGCCAAAAACATTCAGTACTTC. Translated: CATRGGVAKNIQYF.